These 2 T cell receptor beta chains were sequenced from one sample in a study of T cell responses to AZD1222 COVID-19 vaccine. This table comes from immunoSEQ multiplex PCR, and its TCRdb copy is limited to in-frame clones, with some not included. The sample has more than 95,000 clones, around nine tenths seen once. This sample comprised peripheral blood, obtained 28 days after the second AZD1222 dose. Receptors originate from an adult who received the AZD1222 COVID-19 vaccine.

The rearrangement links TRBV9 to TRBJ1-1; D uncertain. Trimming left V 4 bases short and J 0 bases short, with 19 bases between. The CDR3 spans 17 residues. CDR1 is SGDLS, CDR2 YYNGEE, per germline. The CDR3 reads CASSRIEGQALNTEAFF. As DNA, the CDR3 is TGTGCCAGCAGCCGAATCGAGGGTCAGGCTTTGAACACTGAAGCTTTCTTT.

The rearrangement joins TRBV28 to TRBJ1-2, with TRBD1 as a possible D gene (5 bases). The germline gives CDR1 MDHEN, CDR2 SYDVKM. The CDR3 spans 15 residues. V was trimmed by 2 bases and J by 5 bases, leaving 15 bases between them. The CDR3 coding sequence is TGTGCCAGCAGTTTAGCGGGGGTTCTCTTGTATGGCTACACCTTC. Its translation is CASSLAGVLLYGYTF.